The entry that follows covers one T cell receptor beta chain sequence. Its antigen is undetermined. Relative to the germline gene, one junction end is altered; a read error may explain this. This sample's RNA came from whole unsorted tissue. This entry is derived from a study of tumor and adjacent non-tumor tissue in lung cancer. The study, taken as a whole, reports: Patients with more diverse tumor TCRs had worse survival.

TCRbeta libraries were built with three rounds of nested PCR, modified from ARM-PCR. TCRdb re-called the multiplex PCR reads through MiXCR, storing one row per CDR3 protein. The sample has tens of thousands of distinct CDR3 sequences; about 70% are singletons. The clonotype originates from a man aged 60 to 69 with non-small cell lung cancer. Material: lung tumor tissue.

This chain's CDR3 is CASSLRGANSDMQYF. The CDR3 region has the DNA TGTGCCAGCAGTTTGAGGGGAGCTAACTCAGATATGCAGTATTTT. The gene calls are TRBV12-3 or TRBV12-4 and TRBJ2-3, with D tentatively TRBD1 or TRBD2 (5 bases each). CDR3 length: 15 residues.